This T cell receptor (beta chain) was identified in a study of breast tumors, draining lymph nodes, adjacent tissues. Regarding the study as a whole: Compared with basal-like, luminal-like tumors shared significantly more repertoire with nontumor tissue. Tumor T cell lymph node origin was a supported hypothesis, not proven. Most tumor T cells seemingly derive from lymph node, then expand in tumor.

One entry per CDR3 protein, called by TCRdb with MiXCR from the multiplex PCR reads. In the table there are around 100,000 distinct CDR3 sequences, about 20% of which are singletons. This clonotype was counted ten times or more. The antigen is not known. Breast cancer patients provided tissue from their axillary draining lymph nodes. Germline lookup yields CDR1 LNHDA and CDR2 SQIVND (reference sequence). Deletions cut 3 bases from V and 10 bases from J, with 15 bases between. This CDR3 spans 13 amino acids. The TCR originated in a female donor with breast cancer. Some clones in this sample may be carry-over from other donors' samples. The chain has TRBV19 and TRBJ2-5; no reliable D call. The material sequenced was axillary lymph node tissue. The DNA of the CDR3 is TGTGCCAGTAGTATTGGGCAGACCTGGGACCAGTACTTC. It translates to CASSIGQTWDQYF.